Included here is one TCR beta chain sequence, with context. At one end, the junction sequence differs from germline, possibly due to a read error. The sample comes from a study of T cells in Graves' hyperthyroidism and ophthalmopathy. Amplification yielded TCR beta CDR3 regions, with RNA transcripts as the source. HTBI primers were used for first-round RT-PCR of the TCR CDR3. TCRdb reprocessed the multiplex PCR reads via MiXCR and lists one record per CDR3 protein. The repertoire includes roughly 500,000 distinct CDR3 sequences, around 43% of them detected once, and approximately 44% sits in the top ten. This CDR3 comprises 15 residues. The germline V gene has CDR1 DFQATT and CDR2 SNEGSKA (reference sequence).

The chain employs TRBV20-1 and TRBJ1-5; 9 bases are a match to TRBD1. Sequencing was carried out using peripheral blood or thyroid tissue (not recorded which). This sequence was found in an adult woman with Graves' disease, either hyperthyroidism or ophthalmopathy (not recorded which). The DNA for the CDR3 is TGCAGTGCCACTAGCGGGACAGGGCATAGTGAGCCCCAACATTTT. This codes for CSATSGTGHSEPQHF.